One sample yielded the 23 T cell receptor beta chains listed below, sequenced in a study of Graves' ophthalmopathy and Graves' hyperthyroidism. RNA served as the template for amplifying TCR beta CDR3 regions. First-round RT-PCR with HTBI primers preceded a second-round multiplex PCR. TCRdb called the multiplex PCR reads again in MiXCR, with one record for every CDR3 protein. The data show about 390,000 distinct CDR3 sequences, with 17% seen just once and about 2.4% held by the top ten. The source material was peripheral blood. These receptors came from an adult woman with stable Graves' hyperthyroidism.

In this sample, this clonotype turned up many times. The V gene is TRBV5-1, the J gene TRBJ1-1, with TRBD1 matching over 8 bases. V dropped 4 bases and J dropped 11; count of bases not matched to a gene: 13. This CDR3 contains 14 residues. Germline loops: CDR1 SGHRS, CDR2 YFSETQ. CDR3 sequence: CASSLGTGRLSAFF. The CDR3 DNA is TGCGCCAGCAGCCTTGGGACAGGCAGGTTGTCCGCTTTCTTT.

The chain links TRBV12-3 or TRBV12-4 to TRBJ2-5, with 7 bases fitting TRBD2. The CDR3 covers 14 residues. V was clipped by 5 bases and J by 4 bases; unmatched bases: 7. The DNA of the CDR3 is TGTGCCAGCAGTCCCCCGGGGGGTGTAGAGACCCAGTACTTC. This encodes CASSPPGGVETQYF.

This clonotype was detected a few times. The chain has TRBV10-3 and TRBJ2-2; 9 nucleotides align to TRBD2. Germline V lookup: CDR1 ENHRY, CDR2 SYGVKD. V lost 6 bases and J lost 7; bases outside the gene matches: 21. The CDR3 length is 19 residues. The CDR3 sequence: CAIRALPPASGKRNGELFF. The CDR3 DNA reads TGTGCCATCAGGGCCCTGCCCCCGGCTAGCGGGAAGCGTAACGGGGAGCTGTTTTTT.

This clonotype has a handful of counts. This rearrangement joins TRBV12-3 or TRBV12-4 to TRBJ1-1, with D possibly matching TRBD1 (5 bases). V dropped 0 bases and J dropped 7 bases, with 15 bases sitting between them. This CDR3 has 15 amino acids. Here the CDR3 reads CASSLAQGRAGEAFF. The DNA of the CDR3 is TGTGCCAGCAGTTTAGCTCAGGGAAGGGCTGGTGAAGCTTTCTTT.

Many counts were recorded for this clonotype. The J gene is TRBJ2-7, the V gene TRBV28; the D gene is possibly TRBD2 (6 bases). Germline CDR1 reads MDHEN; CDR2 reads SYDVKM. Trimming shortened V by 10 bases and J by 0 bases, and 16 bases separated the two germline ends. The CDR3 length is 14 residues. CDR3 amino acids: CANISAGSSYEQYF. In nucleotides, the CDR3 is TGTGCCAACATCTCAGCGGGTAGCTCCTACGAGCAGTACTTC. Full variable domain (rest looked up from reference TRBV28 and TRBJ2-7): DVKVTQSSRYLVKRTGEKVFLECVQDMDHENMFWYRQDPGLGLRLIYFSYDVKMKEKGDIPEGYSVSREKKERFSLILESASTNQTSMYLCANISAGSSYEQYFGPGTRLTVT.

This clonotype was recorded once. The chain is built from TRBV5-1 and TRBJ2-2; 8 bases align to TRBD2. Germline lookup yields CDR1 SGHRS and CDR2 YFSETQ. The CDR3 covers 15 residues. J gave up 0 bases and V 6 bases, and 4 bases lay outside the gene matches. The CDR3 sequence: CASTDGGANTGELFF. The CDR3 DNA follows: TGCGCCAGCACCGACGGGGGGGCGAACACCGGGGAGCTGTTTTTT.

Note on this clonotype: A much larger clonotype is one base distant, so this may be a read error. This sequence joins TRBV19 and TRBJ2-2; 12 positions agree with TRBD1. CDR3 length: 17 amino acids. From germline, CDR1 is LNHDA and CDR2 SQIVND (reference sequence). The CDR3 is CTSSMYGTGGDTGELFF. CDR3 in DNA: TGTACCAGTAGTATGTACGGGACAGGGGGCGATACCGGGGAGCTGTTTTTT.

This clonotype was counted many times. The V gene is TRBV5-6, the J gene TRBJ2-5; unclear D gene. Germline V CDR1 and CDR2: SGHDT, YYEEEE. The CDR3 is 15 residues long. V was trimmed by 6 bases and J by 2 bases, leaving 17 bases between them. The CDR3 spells CASTSDPLRQETQYF. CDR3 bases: TGTGCCAGCACCTCGGACCCCCTGAGGCAAGAGACCCAGTACTTC.

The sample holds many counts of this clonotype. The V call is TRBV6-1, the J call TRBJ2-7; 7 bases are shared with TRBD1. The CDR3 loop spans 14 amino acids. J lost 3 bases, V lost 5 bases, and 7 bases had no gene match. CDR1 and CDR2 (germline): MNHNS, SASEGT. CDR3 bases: TGTGCCAGCAGTAGACAGGGTTCGGGCTACGAGCAGTACTTC. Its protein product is CASSRQGSGYEQYF.

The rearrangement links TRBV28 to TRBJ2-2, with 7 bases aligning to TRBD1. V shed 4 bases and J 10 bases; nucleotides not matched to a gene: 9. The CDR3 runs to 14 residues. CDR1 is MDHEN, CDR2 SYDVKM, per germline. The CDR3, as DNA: TGTGCCAGCAGTTCCTACAGGGGACCCGAGGAGCTGTTTTTT. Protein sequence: CASSSYRGPEELFF.

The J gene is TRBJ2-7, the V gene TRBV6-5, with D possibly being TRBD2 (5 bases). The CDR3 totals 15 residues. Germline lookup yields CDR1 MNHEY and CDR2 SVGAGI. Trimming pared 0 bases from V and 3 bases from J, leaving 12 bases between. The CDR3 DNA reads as TGTGCCAGCAGTTACTCGAAAAGGGAGAGCTACGAGCAGTACTTC. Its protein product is CASSYSKRESYEQYF.

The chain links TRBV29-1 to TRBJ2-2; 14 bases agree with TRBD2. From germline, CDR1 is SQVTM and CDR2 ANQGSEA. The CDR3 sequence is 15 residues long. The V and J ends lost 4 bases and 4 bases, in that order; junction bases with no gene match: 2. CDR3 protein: CSVVGLAGVTGELFF. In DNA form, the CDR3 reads TGCAGCGTTGTGGGACTAGCGGGAGTCACCGGGGAGCTGTTTTTT.

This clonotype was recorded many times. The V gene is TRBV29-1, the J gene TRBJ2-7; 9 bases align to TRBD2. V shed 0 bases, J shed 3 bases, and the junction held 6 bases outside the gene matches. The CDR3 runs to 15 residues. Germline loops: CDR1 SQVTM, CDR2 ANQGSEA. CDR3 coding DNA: TGCAGCGTTGAAGAGGTGGGGACTAGCCGCTACGAGCAGTACTTC. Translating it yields CSVEEVGTSRYEQYF.

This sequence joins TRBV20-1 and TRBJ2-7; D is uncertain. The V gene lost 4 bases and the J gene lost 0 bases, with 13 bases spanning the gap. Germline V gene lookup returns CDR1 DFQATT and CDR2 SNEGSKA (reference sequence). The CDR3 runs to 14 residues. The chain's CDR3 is CSAIRMINSYEQYF. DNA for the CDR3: TGCAGTGCTATCCGGATGATCAACTCCTACGAGCAGTACTTC.

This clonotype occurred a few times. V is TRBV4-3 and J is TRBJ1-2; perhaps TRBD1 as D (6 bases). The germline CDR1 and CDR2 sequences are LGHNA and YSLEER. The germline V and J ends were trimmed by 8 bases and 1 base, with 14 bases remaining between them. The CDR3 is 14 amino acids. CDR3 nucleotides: TGCGCCAGCCGTCCGGGACACCGTAACTATGGCTACACCTTC. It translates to CASRPGHRNYGYTF.

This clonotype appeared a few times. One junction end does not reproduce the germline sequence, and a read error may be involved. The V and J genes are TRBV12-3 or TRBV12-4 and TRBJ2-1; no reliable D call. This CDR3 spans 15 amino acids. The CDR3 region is CASSLWLARLDEKFF. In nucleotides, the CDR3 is TGTGCCAGCAGTTTATGGTTGGCCCGTCTTGATGAGAAGTTCTTC.

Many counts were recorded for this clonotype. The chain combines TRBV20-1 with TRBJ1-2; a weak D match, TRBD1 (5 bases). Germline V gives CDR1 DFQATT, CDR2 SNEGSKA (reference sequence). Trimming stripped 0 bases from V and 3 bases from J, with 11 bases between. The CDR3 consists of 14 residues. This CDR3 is CSARDTGGDYGYTF. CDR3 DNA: TGCAGTGCTAGAGATACGGGGGGGGACTATGGCTACACCTTC.

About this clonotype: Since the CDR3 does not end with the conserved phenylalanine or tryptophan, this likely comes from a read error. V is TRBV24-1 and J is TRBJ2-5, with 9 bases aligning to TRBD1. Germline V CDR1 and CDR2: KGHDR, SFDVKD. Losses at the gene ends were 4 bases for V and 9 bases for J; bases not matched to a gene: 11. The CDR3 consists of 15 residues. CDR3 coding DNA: TGTGCCACCAGTGAACCTACAGGGGGCCTGGAGTCCCAGTACTAC. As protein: CATSEPTGGLESQYY.

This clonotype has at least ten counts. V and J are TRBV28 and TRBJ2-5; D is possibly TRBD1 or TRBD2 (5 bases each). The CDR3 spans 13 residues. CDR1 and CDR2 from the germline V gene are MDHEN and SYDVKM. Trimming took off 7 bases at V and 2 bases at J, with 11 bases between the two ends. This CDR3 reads CASNRDVQETQYF. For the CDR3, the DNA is TGTGCCAGCAATCGGGACGTACAAGAGACCCAGTACTTC.

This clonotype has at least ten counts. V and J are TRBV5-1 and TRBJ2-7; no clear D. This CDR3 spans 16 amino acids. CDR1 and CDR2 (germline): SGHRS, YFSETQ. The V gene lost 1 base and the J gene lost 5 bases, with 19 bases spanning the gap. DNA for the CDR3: TGCGCCAGCAGCTTGTCATCCAGCCCTACAGCTAACGAGCAGTACTTC. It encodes CASSLSSSPTANEQYF.

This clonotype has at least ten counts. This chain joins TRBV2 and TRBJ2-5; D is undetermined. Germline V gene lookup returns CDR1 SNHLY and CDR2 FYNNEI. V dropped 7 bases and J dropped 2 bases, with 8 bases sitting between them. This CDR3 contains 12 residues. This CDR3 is CASNKLQETQYF. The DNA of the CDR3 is TGTGCCAGCAACAAGTTGCAAGAGACCCAGTACTTC.

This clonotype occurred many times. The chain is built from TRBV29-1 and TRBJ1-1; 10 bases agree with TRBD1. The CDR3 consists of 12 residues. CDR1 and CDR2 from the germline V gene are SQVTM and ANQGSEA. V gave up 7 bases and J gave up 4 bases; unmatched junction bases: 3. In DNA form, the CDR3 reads TGCAGCGCTGACAGGGGGCTCACTGAAGCTTTCTTT. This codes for CSADRGLTEAFF.

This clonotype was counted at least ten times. This chain's CDR3 is CASSQDGYYEQYF. The CDR3 DNA is TGCGCCAGCAGCCAGGACGGGTACTACGAGCAGTACTTC. The chain carries TRBV4-1 and TRBJ2-7; D gene unclear. V was clipped by 3 bases and J by 3 bases, with 9 bases between them. Germline CDR1 MGHRA, CDR2 YSYEKL. This CDR3 has 13 residues.